The T cell receptor beta chain described here comes from a study of T cell responses to AZD1222 COVID-19 vaccine. Method: immunoSEQ multiplex PCR; TCRdb's copy keeps in-frame clones and lacks some. This sample carries roughly 140,000 clones, 90% of them seen once, and the ten largest clones take roughly 3.2%. About this clone: Its matching antigen is unknown.

The germline V and J ends were trimmed by 1 base and 6 bases, with 15 bases remaining between them. This CDR3 has 15 residues. Germline loops: CDR1 SGHTA, CDR2 FQGNSA. General study findings and limits: With two AZD1222 doses given, Spike-specific TCR breadth and depth both rose.

J is TRBJ1-1 and V is TRBV7-2; D perhaps matches TRBD1 (5 bases). This TCR was sampled from an adult who received the AZD1222 COVID-19 vaccine. The sample was peripheral blood, taken 28 days after the second AZD1222 dose. The DNA of the CDR3 is TGTGCCAGCAGCTTAGGGGGCCATGGGTTCGCTGAAGCTTTCTTT. It translates to CASSLGGHGFAEAFF.